The clone carrying this T cell receptor (beta chain) is medium-sized (0.01 to 0.1%). The CDR3 extends over 15 amino acids. The germline V gene encodes CDR1 SEHNR and CDR2 FQNEAQ (reference sequence). Trimming cost V 5 bases and J 7 bases; bases outside gene matches: 14. This sample was included in a study of T cells in Graves' hyperthyroidism and ophthalmopathy. Background on the study: Peripheral blood was collected at initial diagnosis, before any treatment.

RNA transcripts provided the source from which TCR beta CDR3 regions were amplified. An initial round of RT-PCR targeting the TCR CDR3 relied on the HTBI primer set. TCRdb used MiXCR to reprocess the multiplex PCR reads, holding one entry per CDR3 protein. The sample records hundreds of thousands of distinct CDR3 sequences, roughly 14% being singletons. Under 3 months was the duration of disease in ophthalmopathy patients, who also had a Clinical Activity Score of at least 3 and a NOSPECS grade of at least 4. The V and J genes are TRBV7-9 and TRBJ2-7, with 7 bases fitting TRBD2. The clonotype was recovered from a woman aged 40 to 50 with Graves' ophthalmopathy. Sample: blood. In DNA form, the CDR3 reads TGTGCCAGCAGCACCAGAGAAGGGACTACGGAGGAGCAGTACTTC. As protein: CASSTREGTTEEQYF. Based on the CDR3 plus reference TRBV7-9 and TRBJ2-7, the full variable domain is DTGVSQNPRHKITKRGQNVTFRCDPISEHNRLYWYRQTLGQGPEFLTYFQNEAQLEKSRLLSDRFSAERPKGSFSTLEIQRTEQGDSAMYLCASSTREGTTEEQYFGPGTRLTVT.